This T cell receptor (beta chain) was obtained from a study of regulatory T cells in long-lasting Graves disease. As to this clonotype: What it binds is not known.

Overall study findings and caveats: The work looked only at peripheral blood and did not look at thyroid tissue.

Arm-PCR of CDR3 regions and iRepertoire HTBI primers were used to build TCR beta libraries. MiXCR, applied by TCRdb to the multiplex PCR reads, yields one record per CDR3 protein. The table lists about 220,000 distinct CDR3 sequences, 18% of them singletons. Trimming cost V 1 base and J 7 bases; bases outside gene matches: 13. This CDR3 has 18 amino acids. Germline V gene sequence: CDR1 SEHNR, CDR2 FQNEAQ (reference sequence). Time point defined: newly diagnosed GD, antithyroid drugs for less than 3 months. The authors made the TCR library using RNA they extracted from PBMCs. The specimen was peripheral blood mononuclear cells (PBMCs), collected at new diagnosis, from a patient treated with antithyroid drugs. The clonotype was recovered from a female donor with Graves disease. The chain joins TRBV7-9 to TRBJ2-1; TRBD2 agrees at 10 bases. The CDR3 here is CASSLEGMSGRARNEQFF. DNA for the CDR3: TGTGCCAGCAGCTTAGAGGGAATGAGCGGGAGGGCCAGGAATGAGCAGTTCTTC.